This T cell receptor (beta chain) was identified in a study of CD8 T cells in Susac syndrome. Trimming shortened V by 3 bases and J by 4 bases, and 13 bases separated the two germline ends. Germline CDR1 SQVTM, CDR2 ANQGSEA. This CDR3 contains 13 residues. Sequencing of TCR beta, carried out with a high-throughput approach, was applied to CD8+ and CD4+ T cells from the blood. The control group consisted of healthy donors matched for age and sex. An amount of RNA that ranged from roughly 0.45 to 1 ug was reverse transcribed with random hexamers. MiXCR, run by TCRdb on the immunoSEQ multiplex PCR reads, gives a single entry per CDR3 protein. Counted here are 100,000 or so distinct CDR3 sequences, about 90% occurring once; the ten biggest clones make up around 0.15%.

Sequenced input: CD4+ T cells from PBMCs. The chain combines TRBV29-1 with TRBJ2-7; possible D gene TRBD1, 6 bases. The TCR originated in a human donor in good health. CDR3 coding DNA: TGCAGCGTTGACCGGGACAAGGGGTACGAGCAGTACTTC. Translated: CSVDRDKGYEQYF.